Listed below are T cell receptor beta chains from one sample, sequenced in a study of shared clonotypes between healthy human individuals. Some clones are missing from TCRdb's copy, which holds only in-frame ones; the method was immunoSEQ multiplex PCR. The sample yields about 1 million clones, 75% seen once. The sequenced sample consisted of memory CD4+ T cells sorted from blood. The receptor set was obtained from a man younger than 35 in good health. Both conserved end residues are part of each CDR3. Fields, in order: CDR3 protein, CDR3 DNA, V gene, J gene, D gene, clone size. A D gene is named only where the DNA matches it firmly. Clone size, where shown, is once, few, many, or a class for clones that have expanded.

CASSQSTDTQYF	TGTGCCAGCAGCCAAAGCACAGATACGCAGTATTTT	TRBV27	TRBJ2-3	-	-
CASRANTEAFF	TGTGCCAGCAGGGCCAACACTGAAGCTTTCTTT	TRBV28	TRBJ1-1	-	few
CASSQINRGLETQYF	TGCGCCAGCAGCCAAATAAACAGGGGGCTGGAGACCCAGTACTTC	TRBV4-3	TRBJ2-5	TRBD1	many
CAWSTTARAFF	TGTGCCTGGAGTACGACAGCTAGGGCTTTCTTT	TRBV30	TRBJ1-1	-	few
CASSSTGVTGELFF	TGTGCCAGCAGCTCCACAGGGGTCACCGGGGAGCTGTTTTTT	TRBV7-9	TRBJ2-2	TRBD1	once
CASSQGGRTPLHF	TGTGCCAGCAGCCAAGGGGGGAGGACACCCCTCCACTTT	TRBV14	TRBJ1-6	-	-
CASSETGGGYEQYF	TGTGCCAGTTCCGAGACAGGGGGAGGCTACGAGCAGTACTTC	TRBV19	TRBJ2-7	TRBD1	few
CASSSSPASGELFF	TGTGCCAGCAGCTCGAGTCCGGCTTCCGGGGAGCTGTTTTTT	TRBV9	TRBJ2-2	-	-
CASMISGELFF	TGTGCCAGCATGATCTCCGGGGAGCTGTTTTTT	TRBV6-1	TRBJ2-2	-	-
CASSTYMGNTEAFF	TGTGCCAGCAGTACATATATGGGGAACACTGAAGCTTTCTTT	TRBV6-5	TRBJ1-1	-	-
CASNNGRAKNIQYF	TGTGCCAGTAACAACGGTCGGGCCAAAAACATTCAGTACTTC	TRBV19	TRBJ2-4	-	-
CASTRTGVSYEQYF	TGTGCCAGCACCAGGACAGGGGTTTCCTACGAGCAGTACTTC	TRBV6-6	TRBJ2-7	TRBD1	-
CASSYSMDGGYTF	TGTGCCAGCAGTTACTCGATGGACGGGGGCTACACCTTC	TRBV6-6	TRBJ1-2	-	-
CASSLNRGQGYTF	TGTGCCAGCAGCCTAAACAGGGGGCAAGGCTACACCTTC	TRBV7-2	TRBJ1-2	TRBD1	-
CATSRDRRANEKLFF	TGTGCCACCAGCAGAGATCGTAGGGCTAATGAAAAACTGTTTTTT	TRBV15	TRBJ1-4	-	-
CASSFRGARGYTF	TGTGCCAGCAGTTTTAGGGGGGCTCGTGGCTACACCTTC	TRBV28	TRBJ1-2	-	once
CAIRDPLQGGETQYF	TGTGCCATCAGAGATCCCCTACAGGGTGGAGAGACCCAGTACTTC	TRBV10-3	TRBJ2-5	-	-
CASSESWGYTEAFF	TGTGCCAGCAGTGAATCCTGGGGTTACACTGAAGCTTTCTTT	TRBV6-1	TRBJ1-1	-	-
CATSRDRWVPYGYTF	TGTGCCACCAGCAGAGATAGGTGGGTCCCCTATGGCTACACCTTC	TRBV15	TRBJ1-2	-	few
CASSPTELYGYTF	TGTGCCAGCAGCCCGACTGAGCTCTATGGCTACACCTTC	TRBV5-4	TRBJ1-2	-	-
CASSLTDRGTNEKLFF	TGTGCCAGCAGCTTGACGGACAGGGGGACTAATGAAAAACTGTTTTTT	TRBV5-6	TRBJ1-4	TRBD1	-
CASSLAGGQETQYF	TGTGCCAGCAGCCTAGCGGGGGGGCAAGAGACCCAGTACTTC	TRBV5-4	TRBJ2-5	TRBD2	-
CASSYASGGGQETQYF	TGTGCCAGCAGTTACGCCAGCGGCGGGGGCCAAGAGACCCAGTACTTC	TRBV6-5	TRBJ2-5	TRBD2	-
CASRGPLTGTGSTDTQYF	TGCGCCAGCAGGGGCCCTTTGACCGGGACAGGGAGCACAGATACGCAGTATTTT	TRBV10-2	TRBJ2-3	TRBD1	-
CASSLPGGLETQYF	TGTGCCAGCAGTTTACCGGGGGGGCTAGAGACCCAGTACTTC	TRBV28	TRBJ2-5	TRBD2	-
CASSLALDTDTQYF	TGCGCCAGCAGCTTGGCGCTAGACACAGATACGCAGTATTTT	TRBV5-1	TRBJ2-3	-	-
CASSQGTAGTDTQYF	TGCGCCAGCAGCCAGGGGACGGCAGGGACAGATACGCAGTATTTT	TRBV4-3	TRBJ2-3	-	-
CASSGGGHEQFF	TGCGCCAGCAGCGGCGGGGGCCATGAGCAGTTCTTC	TRBV5-1	TRBJ2-1	-	many
CASSPKTSGGETQYF	TGTGCCAGCAGCCCGAAGACTAGCGGGGGGGAGACCCAGTACTTC	TRBV5-4	TRBJ2-5	TRBD2	-
CASSHSPGYEQYF	TGTGCCAGCAGCCACTCCCCGGGCTACGAGCAGTACTTC	TRBV5-4	TRBJ2-7	-	-
CASSYSSNQPQHF	TGTGCCAGCAGTTACAGTTCGAATCAGCCCCAGCATTTT	TRBV6-5	TRBJ1-5	-	-
CASETGGIDNEQFF	TGTGCCAGCGAGACAGGGGGCATCGACAATGAGCAGTTCTTC	TRBV6-1	TRBJ2-1	TRBD1	few
CATSRDLGGRGEAFF	TGTGCCACCAGCAGAGATCTCGGAGGGAGGGGTGAAGCTTTCTTT	TRBV15	TRBJ1-1	-	-
CASSQGGSRYNEQFF	TGCGCCAGCAGCCAGGGCGGGAGTCGGTACAATGAGCAGTTCTTC	TRBV4-3	TRBJ2-1	TRBD2	few
CASSQGVGETQYF	TGTGCCAGCAGCCAGGGGGTCGGGGAGACCCAGTACTTC	TRBV14	TRBJ2-5	-	-
CSVEDLSGGYTF	TGCAGCGTTGAAGATCTTAGCGGGGGCTACACCTTC	TRBV29-1	TRBJ1-2	-	once
CASSPLDSPNYGYTF	TGTGCCAGCAGTCCCCTGGACAGTCCTAACTATGGCTACACCTTC	TRBV28	TRBJ1-2	-	-
CAWSAGGAGNQPQHF	TGTGCCTGGAGCGCAGGGGGTGCGGGCAATCAGCCCCAGCATTTT	TRBV30	TRBJ1-5	TRBD1	-